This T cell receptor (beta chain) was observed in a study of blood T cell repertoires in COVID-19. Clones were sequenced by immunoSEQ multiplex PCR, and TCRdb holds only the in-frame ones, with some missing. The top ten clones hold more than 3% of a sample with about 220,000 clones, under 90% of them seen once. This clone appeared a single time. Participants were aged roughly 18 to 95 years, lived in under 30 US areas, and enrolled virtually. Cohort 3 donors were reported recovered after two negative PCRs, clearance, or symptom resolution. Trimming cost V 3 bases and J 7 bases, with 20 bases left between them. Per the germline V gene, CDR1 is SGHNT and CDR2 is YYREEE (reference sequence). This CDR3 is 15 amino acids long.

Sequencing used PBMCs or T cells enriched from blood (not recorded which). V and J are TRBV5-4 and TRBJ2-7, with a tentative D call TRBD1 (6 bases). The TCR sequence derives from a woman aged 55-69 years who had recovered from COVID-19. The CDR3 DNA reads TGTGCCAGCAGCTCGTCTAACAGGGTAGGTGAGGAGCAGTACTTC. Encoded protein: CASSSSNRVGEEQYF.